The 9 T cell receptor beta chains presented below share a single source sample, sequenced in a study of high-grade serous ovarian cancer treatment subgroups. Measured with immunoSEQ multiplex PCR; TCRdb has only the in-frame clones, and not every one. The sample records some 3,000 clones, roughly 72% being singletons. Tumor samples were taken before definitive surgery or chemotherapy. The sample was tumor tissue. All receptors derive from a human donor with high-grade serous ovarian cancer.

V is TRBV11-2 and J is TRBJ2-2; D not certain. The V and J ends lost 1 base and 3 bases respectively, with 9 bases between them. The CDR3 is 15 amino acids. Germline loops: CDR1 SGHAT, CDR2 FQNNGV. DNA of the CDR3: TGTGCCAGCAGCTTAGGATCTGGATACACCGGGGAGCTGTTTTTT. Translated: CASSLGSGYTGELFF.

The rearrangement joins TRBV5-1 to TRBJ1-6, with D possibly matching TRBD1 (5 bases). This CDR3 region has 16 residues. Per the germline V gene, CDR1 is SGHRS and CDR2 is YFSETQ. Trimming cost V 4 bases and J 6 bases, with 17 bases left between them. In DNA form, the CDR3 reads TGCGCCAGCAGCCGGCGGCAGGGAACGAGTAATTCACCCCTCCACTTT. Translating gives CASSRRQGTSNSPLHF. Combining the CDR3 with reference TRBV5-1 and TRBJ1-6 gives the whole variable domain KAGVTQTPRYLIKTRGQQVTLSCSPISGHRSVSWYQQTPGQGLQFLFEYFSETQRNKGNFPGRFSGRQFSNSRSEMNVSTLELGDSALYLCASSRRQGTSNSPLHFGNGTRLTVT.

This clone has just a few counts. This chain links TRBV21-1 with TRBJ2-7; the D call of TRBD1 is as the table states it, not checked on the DNA. TRBV21-1 is assigned pseudogene status. The CDR3 has 14 amino acids. The CDR3 sequence: CASTVRTGKGEQYF. In nucleotides, the CDR3 is TGTGCCAGCACCGTCCGGACAGGGAAAGGCGAGCAGTACTTC.

J is TRBJ2-7 and V is TRBV5-1; D uncertain. The CDR3 extends over 13 amino acids. Germline loops: CDR1 SGHRS, CDR2 YFSETQ. Trimming took 2 bases from V and 0 from J, leaving 6 bases between them. The CDR3 protein is CASSFSSSYEQYF. The CDR3 DNA reads as TGCGCCAGCAGCTTTAGTTCCTCCTACGAGCAGTACTTC.

The chain joins TRBV7-9 to TRBJ2-3, with a weak D call TRBD2 (5 bases). The CDR3 covers 13 residues. Per germline, CDR1 SEHNR and CDR2 FQNEAQ (reference sequence). The V end lost 7 bases, the J end lost 3 bases, and 11 bases lay between the germline ends. The CDR3 region has the DNA TGTGCCAGCATGAGGGCAGCAACAGATACGCAGTATTTT. It codes for CASMRAATDTQYF.

This clone appeared once. The gene calls are TRBV20-1 and TRBJ2-3; maybe TRBD2 (5 bases). V was shortened by 2 bases and J by 5 bases, with 5 bases between the two germline ends. The CDR3 extends over 11 amino acids. CDR1 is DFQATT and CDR2 is SNEGSKA in the germline V gene (reference sequence). CDR3 residues: CSARRGDTQYF. Written as DNA, the CDR3 is TGCAGTGCTAGACGGGGAGATACGCAGTATTTT.

V usage is TRBV9 and J usage is TRBJ1-1; unclear D gene. The germline CDR1 and CDR2 sequences are SGDLS and YYNGEE. This CDR3 has 15 amino acids. With 4 bases removed from V and 0 bases from J, the gap between germline ends came to 13 bases. CDR3: CASSPMAGVNTEAFF. CDR3 DNA: TGTGCCAGCAGCCCCATGGCAGGTGTGAACACTGAAGCTTTCTTT.

Regarding this clone: At one end the junction does not follow the germline gene, possibly because of a read error. This chain joins TRBV11-2 and TRBJ2-5, with D unclear. CDR3 size: 11 residues. Germline CDR1 is SGHAT and CDR2 is FQNNGV. The CDR3, as DNA: TGTGCCAGCAACTTAGTGGAGACCCAGTACTTC. Translating gives CASNLVETQYF.

There are a few counts of this clone. The genes are TRBV7-9 and TRBJ1-1; 7 bases are shared with TRBD1. The CDR3 loop spans 13 amino acids. Germline V gene sequence: CDR1 SEHNR, CDR2 FQNEAQ (reference sequence). V trimming: 4 bases; J trimming: 4 bases; junction bases outside the gene matches: 3. The CDR3 is CASSSQGGTEAFF. CDR3 in DNA: TGTGCCAGCAGCTCCCAGGGGGGCACTGAAGCTTTCTTT.